One sample yielded the 22 T cell receptor beta chains listed below, sequenced in a study of T-cell memory formation after mild COVID-19. In TCRdb, the 5' RACE reads were re-called with MiXCR into one record per CDR3 protein. The sample yields 55,000 to 65,000 distinct CDR3 sequences, 9.5% seen once. The sample taken for sequencing was PBMCs or a T cell subset sorted from them (not recorded which). The source is a young man who had mild COVID-19 (a few samples of this study predate the infection). Cell type and time point are not known.

In its sample, this clonotype was seen a few times. V usage is TRBV29-1 and J usage is TRBJ1-1; the D is unclear. V lost 3 bases, J lost 4 bases, and 12 bases lay in between. In germline, CDR1 is SQVTM, CDR2 ANQGSEA. CDR3 length: 13 residues. CDR3 loop: CSVDTRPSTEAFF. CDR3 in DNA: TGCAGCGTTGACACGAGACCCAGCACTGAAGCTTTCTTT.

This clonotype was seen a handful of times. The chain recombines TRBV13 with TRBJ1-1; D is unclear. This CDR3 region has 12 residues. Germline CDR1 PRHDT, CDR2 FYEKMQ (reference sequence). V dropped 2 bases and J dropped 0 bases, with 1 base sitting between them. CDR3 sequence reads: CASSLLNTEAFF. CDR3 nucleotides: TGTGCCAGCAGCTTACTGAACACTGAAGCTTTCTTT.

The rearrangement uses TRBV7-2 and TRBJ2-1; possible D gene TRBD2, 6 bases. Germline V gene sequence: CDR1 SGHTA, CDR2 FQGNSA. This CDR3 comprises 12 residues. The germline V and J ends were trimmed by 2 bases and 12 bases, with 11 bases remaining between them. The CDR3 here is CASSLPGLGQFF. The CDR3, as DNA: TGTGCCAGCAGCTTACCGGGACTTGGGCAGTTCTTC.

The CDR3 sequence is CASSQGPRQDNEKLFF. CDR3 nucleotides: TGCGCCAGCAGCCAAGGTCCGAGACAGGATAATGAAAAACTGTTTTTT. The V and J genes are TRBV4-3 and TRBJ1-4; tentative D call: TRBD1 (6 bases). The CDR3 spans 16 residues. CDR1 LGHNA and CDR2 YSLEER come from the germline V gene. Trimming removed 1 base at V and 4 bases at J, with 13 bases between.

This clonotype has more than one count but fewer than ten. The chain couples TRBV7-9 to TRBJ2-1, with 10 bases matching TRBD2. V lost 1 base to trimming and J lost 4 bases; unmatched junction nucleotides: 7. The CDR3 sequence is 17 residues long. Germline V gene sequence: CDR1 SEHNR, CDR2 FQNEAQ (reference sequence). The CDR3 region is CASSLGVSSGGYNEQFF. For the CDR3, the DNA is TGTGCCAGCAGCTTAGGAGTTTCTAGCGGGGGATACAATGAGCAGTTCTTC. Together with reference TRBV7-9 and TRBJ2-1, the CDR3 gives the full variable domain: DTGVSQNPRHKITKRGQNVTFRCDPISEHNRLYWYRQTLGQGPEFLTYFQNEAQLEKSRLLSDRFSAERPKGSFSTLEIQRTEQGDSAMYLCASSLGVSSGGYNEQFFGPGTRLTVL.

This clonotype was found a few times. The chain combines TRBV9 with TRBJ2-1; TRBD2 aligns across 13 bases. Trimming took 5 bases from V and 7 from J; bases not matched to a gene: 3. The CDR3 extends over 14 amino acids. CDR1 and CDR2 from the germline V gene are SGDLS and YYNGEE. The CDR3 DNA sequence: TGTGCCAGCAGTGGACTAGCGGGGGTAAATGAGCAGTTCTTC. Protein sequence: CASSGLAGVNEQFF.

The CDR3 region is CASSLFGGANVLTF. The CDR3 nucleotides are TGTGCCAGCAGCTTATTCGGTGGGGCCAACGTCCTGACTTTC. The gene calls are TRBV7-2 and TRBJ2-6; D is undetermined. The CDR3 extends over 14 amino acids. Trimming stripped 2 bases from V and 3 bases from J, with 5 bases between. Germline V gene data show CDR1 as SGHTA and CDR2 as FQGNSA.

The chain uses TRBV7-2 and TRBJ2-1; D possibly corresponds to TRBD2 (5 bases). In germline, CDR1 is SGHTA, CDR2 FQGNSA. The CDR3 loop spans 15 amino acids. Trimming took off 1 base at V and 2 bases at J, with 9 bases between the two ends. The CDR3 is CASSLVVGAYNEQFF. In nucleotides, the CDR3 is TGTGCCAGCAGCTTAGTAGTCGGGGCCTACAATGAGCAGTTCTTC. The variable domain in full, completed from reference TRBV7-2 and TRBJ2-1, reads GAGVSQSPSNKVTEKGKDVELRCDPISGHTALYWYRQSLGQGLEFLIYFQGNSAPDKSGLPSDRFSAERTGGSVSTLTIQRTQQEDSAVYLCASSLVVGAYNEQFFGPGTRLTVL.

This clonotype was seen many times. The J gene is TRBJ2-3, the V gene TRBV7-3; 10 positions agree with TRBD2. The CDR3 loop spans 15 amino acids. J lost 6 bases, V lost 5 bases, and 8 bases had no gene match. The germline CDR1 and CDR2 sequences are SGHTA and FQGTGA. The chain's CDR3 is CASSLRLAGGDTQYF. CDR3 sequence (DNA): TGTGCCAGCAGCCTGAGACTAGCGGGTGGTGATACGCAGTATTTT.

This chain connects TRBV21-1 to TRBJ1-1. TRBV21-1 is annotated as a pseudogene. CDR3 length: 14 amino acids. CDR3 in amino acids: CASSKRNMNTEAFF. The CDR3, as DNA: TGTGCCAGCAGCAAAAGGAACATGAACACTGAAGCTTTCTTT.

This clonotype appeared a few times. The chain uses TRBV6-5 and TRBJ1-6; D remains unclear. Germline loops: CDR1 MNHEY, CDR2 SVGAGI. The germline V and J ends were trimmed by 0 bases and 9 bases, with 9 bases remaining between them. The CDR3 has 14 amino acids. The CDR3 nucleotides read TGTGCCAGCAGTTACTCAGGGAAACGTTCACCCCTCCACTTT. This codes for CASSYSGKRSPLHF.

The gene calls are TRBV5-1 and TRBJ2-7; D is ambiguous. This CDR3 contains 14 residues. V was clipped by 0 bases and J by 12 bases, with 19 bases between them. Germline CDR1 is SGHRS and CDR2 is YFSETQ. CDR3 residues: CASSLAKKTDRRYF. For the CDR3, the DNA is TGCGCCAGCAGCTTGGCCAAGAAAACGGACCGCCGGTACTTC.

This clonotype was observed a few times. The rearrangement uses TRBV7-2 and TRBJ2-5; 11 bases fit TRBD2. V lost 7 bases and J lost 1; bases outside the gene matches: 8. The length of the CDR3 is 16 residues. Looked up from germline, CDR1 is SGHTA and CDR2 is FQGNSA. The CDR3 loop reads CASKRLAGNLQETQYF. CDR3 DNA: TGTGCCAGCAAAAGACTAGCGGGGAACCTCCAAGAGACCCAGTACTTC.

This clonotype was seen more than once but under ten times. The chain combines TRBV18 with TRBJ2-5, with 8 positions matching TRBD2. This CDR3 is 15 amino acids long. Trimming cost V 2 bases and J 4 bases; bases outside gene matches: 6. Germline CDR1 KGHSH, CDR2 LQKENI. The CDR3 is CASSPASGGPETQYF. The CDR3 DNA sequence: TGTGCCAGCTCACCAGCGAGCGGGGGCCCAGAGACCCAGTACTTC.

This clonotype came up a few times. The V gene is TRBV2, the J gene TRBJ1-2, with 7 bases identical to TRBD1. CDR1 is SNHLY and CDR2 is FYNNEI in the germline V gene. The V and J ends lost 6 bases and 4 bases, in that order; junction bases with no gene match: 8. The CDR3 sequence is 14 residues long. The CDR3 coding sequence is TGTGCCAGCAGCCCTACTGGGACAGTCTATGGCTACACCTTC. Translated, it gives CASSPTGTVYGYTF.

Only a few counts were recorded for this clonotype. This chain connects TRBV28 to TRBJ1-5; a weak D match, TRBD1 (5 bases). The CDR3 runs to 14 residues. Trimming cost V 5 bases and J 7 bases, with 15 bases left between them. Germline CDR1 and CDR2: MDHEN and SYDVKM. CDR3 sequence (DNA): TGTGCCAGCAGTCCTCCTGGGGGGGGGCAGCCCCAGCATTTT. Protein product: CASSPPGGGQPQHF.

This clonotype was picked up a small number of times. The chain combines TRBV18 with TRBJ1-1; TRBD1 agrees at 9 bases. CDR1 and CDR2 (germline): KGHSH, LQKENI. With V trimmed by 3 bases and J by 4 bases, 6 bases remained unmatched. The CDR3 runs 15 residues. The CDR3 spells CASSPDLTGGTEAFF. CDR3 bases: TGTGCCAGCTCACCCGATCTGACAGGGGGCACTGAAGCTTTCTTT.

This clonotype occurred a few times. The rearrangement joins TRBV5-4 to TRBJ1-1; D remains unclear. The V end was cut by 2 bases, the J end by 3 bases, with 11 bases between. CDR3 size: 14 residues. Germline CDR1 SGHNT, CDR2 YYREEE (reference sequence). The DNA for the CDR3 is TGTGCCAGCAGCTTCCCGTCAGACGACACTGAAGCTTTCTTT. Translation: CASSFPSDDTEAFF.

This chain connects TRBV4-2 to TRBJ2-6, with 7 bases aligning to TRBD2. This CDR3 is 19 amino acids long. The V gene's germline CDR1 is LGHNA and CDR2 YNFKEQ. Losses at the gene ends were 4 bases for V and 0 bases for J; bases not matched to a gene: 12. CDR3 loop: CASSLTGAGVSSGANVLTF. In nucleotides, the CDR3 is TGTGCCAGCAGCCTTACCGGTGCGGGGGTGAGCTCTGGGGCCAACGTCCTGACTTTC.

This clonotype was observed a handful of times. CDR3 nucleotide sequence: TGTGCCAGCAGTTACTCCTTCTCTTTCGGGCAGTTCTTC. Protein sequence: CASSYSFSFGQFF. The chain uses TRBV6-5 and TRBJ2-1; the D is unclear. V was cut by 0 bases and J by 12 bases, with 12 bases left in between. CDR1 and CDR2 (germline): MNHEY, SVGAGI. This CDR3 comprises 13 residues.

Ten or more counts support this clonotype. The chain carries TRBV5-1 and TRBJ2-3; TRBD2 agrees at 10 bases. V shed 2 bases and J 5 bases; nucleotides not matched to a gene: 8. The CDR3 is 16 amino acids. Germline CDR1 reads SGHRS; CDR2 reads YFSETQ. The CDR3 is CASSFGTSVSGDTQYF. The CDR3 DNA sequence: TGCGCCAGCAGCTTTGGGACTAGCGTTTCTGGAGATACGCAGTATTTT. Full variable domain (rest looked up from reference TRBV5-1 and TRBJ2-3): KAGVTQTPRYLIKTRGQQVTLSCSPISGHRSVSWYQQTPGQGLQFLFEYFSETQRNKGNFPGRFSGRQFSNSRSEMNVSTLELGDSALYLCASSFGTSVSGDTQYFGPGTRLTVL.

The rearrangement joins TRBV18 to TRBJ2-3; a possible D gene is TRBD1 (6 bases). Trimming cost V 6 bases and J 0 bases, with 10 bases left between them. The CDR3 contains 14 residues. Germline values: CDR1 KGHSH, CDR2 LQKENI. The CDR3 loop is CASSKDSSTDTQYF. The CDR3 nucleotides are TGTGCCAGCTCTAAGGACAGTAGCACAGATACGCAGTATTTT.